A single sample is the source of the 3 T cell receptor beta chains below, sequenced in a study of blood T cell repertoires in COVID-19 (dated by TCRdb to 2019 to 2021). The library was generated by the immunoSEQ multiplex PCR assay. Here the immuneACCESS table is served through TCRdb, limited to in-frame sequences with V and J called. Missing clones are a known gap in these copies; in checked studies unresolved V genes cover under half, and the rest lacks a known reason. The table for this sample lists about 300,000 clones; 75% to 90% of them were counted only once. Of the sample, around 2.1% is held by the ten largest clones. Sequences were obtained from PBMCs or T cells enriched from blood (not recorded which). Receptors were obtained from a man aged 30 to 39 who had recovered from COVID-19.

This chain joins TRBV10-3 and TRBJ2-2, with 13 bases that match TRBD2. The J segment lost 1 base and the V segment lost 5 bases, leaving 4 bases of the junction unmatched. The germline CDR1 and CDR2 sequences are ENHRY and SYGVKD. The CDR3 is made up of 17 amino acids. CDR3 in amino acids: CAISKRTSGGNTGELFF. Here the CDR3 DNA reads TGTGCCATCAGTAAGAGGACTAGCGGGGGGAACACCGGGGAGCTGTTTTTT.

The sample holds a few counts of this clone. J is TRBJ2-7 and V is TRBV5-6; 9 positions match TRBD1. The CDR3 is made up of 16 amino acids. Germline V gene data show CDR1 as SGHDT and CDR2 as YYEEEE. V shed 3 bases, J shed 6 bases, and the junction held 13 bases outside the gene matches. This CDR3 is CASSWGSGQGTAEQYF. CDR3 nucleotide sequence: TGTGCCAGCAGCTGGGGGTCGGGACAGGGAACAGCCGAGCAGTACTTC.

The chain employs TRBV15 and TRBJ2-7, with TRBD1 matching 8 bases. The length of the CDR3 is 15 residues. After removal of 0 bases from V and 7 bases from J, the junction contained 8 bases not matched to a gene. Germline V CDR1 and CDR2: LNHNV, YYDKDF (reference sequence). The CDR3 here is CATSRDLKDRAEQYF. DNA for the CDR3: TGTGCCACCAGCAGAGATTTGAAGGACAGGGCGGAGCAGTACTTC.